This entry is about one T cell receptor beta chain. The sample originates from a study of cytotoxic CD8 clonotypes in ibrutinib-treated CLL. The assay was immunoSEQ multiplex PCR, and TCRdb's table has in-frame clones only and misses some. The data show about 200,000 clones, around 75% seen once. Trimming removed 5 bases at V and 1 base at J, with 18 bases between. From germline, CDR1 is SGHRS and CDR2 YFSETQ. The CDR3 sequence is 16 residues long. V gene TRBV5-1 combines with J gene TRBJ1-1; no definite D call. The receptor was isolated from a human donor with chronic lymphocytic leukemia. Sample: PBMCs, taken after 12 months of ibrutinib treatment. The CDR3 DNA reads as TGCGCCAGCAGTTCGTCCCTGACCACACGGAACACTGAAGCTTTCTTT. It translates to CASSSSLTTRNTEAFF.